This T cell receptor beta chain was documented in a study of blood T cell repertoires in COVID-19. About the research overall: Researchers got acute and convalescent COVID-19 samples from the United States, Italy and Spain. Sample material is recorded as cDNA or gDNA derived from T cells, B-cell-depleted T cells, or PBMCs.

Between the trimmed V and J ends, which lost 2 bases and 3 bases, there was a span of 16 bases. Per germline, CDR1 GTSNPN and CDR2 SVGIG (reference sequence). There are 15 residues in the CDR3. As originally analysed: The authors estimated nucleated cell counts from reference gene primer amplification. This table comes from immunoSEQ multiplex PCR, and its TCRdb copy is limited to in-frame clones, with some not included. The V and J calls and clone size were taken over from that table, and D and trimming were inferred from the DNA. The table has 270,000 or so clones, approximately 88% seen once. Membership in each cohort depended on participant-reported clinical history.

V is TRBV30 and J is TRBJ1-2; D is perhaps TRBD1 (6 bases). Sequenced: PBMCs or T cells enriched from blood (not recorded which). The source of this sequence is a woman aged 40 to 49 with acute COVID-19. CDR3 residues: CAWSIPETGHYGYTF. The DNA for the CDR3 is TGTGCCTGGAGTATCCCCGAGACAGGTCACTATGGCTACACCTTC.